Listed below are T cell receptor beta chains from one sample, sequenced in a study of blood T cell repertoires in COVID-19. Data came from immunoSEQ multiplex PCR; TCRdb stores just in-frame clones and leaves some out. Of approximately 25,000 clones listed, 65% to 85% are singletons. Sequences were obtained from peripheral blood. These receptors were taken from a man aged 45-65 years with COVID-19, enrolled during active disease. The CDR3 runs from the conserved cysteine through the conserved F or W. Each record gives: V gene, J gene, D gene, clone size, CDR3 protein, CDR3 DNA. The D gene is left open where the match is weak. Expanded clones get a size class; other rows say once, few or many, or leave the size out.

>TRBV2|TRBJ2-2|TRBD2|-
CASSLPTSGKTTNTGELFF
TGTGCCAGCAGCTTGCCTACTAGCGGGAAGACGACTAACACCGGGGAGCTGTTTTTT
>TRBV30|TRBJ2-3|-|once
CAWERGSTDTQYF
TGTGCCTGGGAACGGGGTAGCACAGATACGCAGTATTTT
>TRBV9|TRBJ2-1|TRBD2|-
CASSVAGGVNNEQFF
TGTGCCAGCAGCGTAGCCGGGGGGGTGAATAATGAGCAGTTCTTC
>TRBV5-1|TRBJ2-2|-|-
CASSLSQGTGELFF
TGCGCCAGCAGCTTGTCCCAGGGAACCGGGGAGCTGTTTTTT
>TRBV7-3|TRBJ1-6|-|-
CASSSGNSPLHF
TGTGCCAGCAGCTCCGGTAATTCACCCCTCCACTTT
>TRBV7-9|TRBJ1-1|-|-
CASSVTLEDTEAFF
TGTGCCAGCAGCGTGACGCTCGAGGACACTGAAGCTTTCTTT
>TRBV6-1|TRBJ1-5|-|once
CASSENSGRQPQHF
TGTGCCAGCAGTGAAAATTCAGGTAGACAGCCCCAGCATTTT
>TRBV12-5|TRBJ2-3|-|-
CASGLLGDSTDTQYF
TGTGCTAGTGGTCTCCTCGGGGACTCCACAGATACGCAGTATTTT
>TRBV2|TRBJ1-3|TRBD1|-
CASSVRQGLFSGNTIYF
TGTGCCAGCAGTGTAAGACAGGGCCTCTTTTCTGGAAACACCATATATTTT
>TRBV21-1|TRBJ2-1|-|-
CASSQEAGSDNEQFF
TGTGCCAGCAGCCAAGAAGCCGGGAGTGACAATGAGCAGTTCTTC
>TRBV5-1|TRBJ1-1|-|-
CASSFGRGNTKAFF
TGCGCCAGCAGCTTTGGACGGGGGAACACTAAAGCTTTCTTT
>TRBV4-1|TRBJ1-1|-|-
CASSQERVLVNTEAFF
TGCGCCAGCAGCCAAGAACGTGTCTTAGTGAACACTGAAGCTTTCTTT
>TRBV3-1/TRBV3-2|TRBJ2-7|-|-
CASSQGEGREQYF
TGTGCCAGCAGCCAAGGTGAGGGCCGGGAGCAGTACTTC
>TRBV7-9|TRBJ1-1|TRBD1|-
CASSLLDRAAFF
TGTGCCAGCAGCTTGCTGGACAGGGCGGCTTTCTTT
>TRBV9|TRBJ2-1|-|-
CASSVSDGPGNEQFF
TGTGCCAGCAGCGTATCCGACGGGCCGGGGAATGAGCAGTTCTTC
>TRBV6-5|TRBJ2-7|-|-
CASSAQTSLDEQYF
TGTGCCAGCAGCGCCCAGACTAGTTTAGACGAGCAGTACTTC
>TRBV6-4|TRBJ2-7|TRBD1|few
CASSDGTGHEQYF
TGTGCCAGCAGTGACGGGACAGGGCACGAGCAGTACTTC
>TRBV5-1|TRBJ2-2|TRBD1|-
CASSLRQGINTGELFF
TGCGCCAGCAGCTTGCGACAGGGAATTAACACCGGGGAGCTGTTTTTT
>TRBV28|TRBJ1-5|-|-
CASSWGGNQPQHF
TGTGCCAGCAGTTGGGGGGGCAATCAGCCCCAGCATTTT
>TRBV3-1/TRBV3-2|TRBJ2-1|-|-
CASSLKKGIYNEQFF
TGTGCCAGCAGCCTCAAGAAGGGGATCTACAATGAGCAGTTCTTC
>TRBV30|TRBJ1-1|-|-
CAWSQGPSTEAFF
TGTGCCTGGAGTCAGGGCCCGAGTACTGAAGCTTTCTTT
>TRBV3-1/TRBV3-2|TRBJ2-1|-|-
CASSQERSSAQFF
TGTGCCAGCAGCCAAGAGAGGAGTAGCGCGCAGTTCTTC
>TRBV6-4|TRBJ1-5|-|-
CAREQASNQPQHF
TGTGCCAGAGAGCAGGCAAGCAATCAGCCCCAGCATTTT
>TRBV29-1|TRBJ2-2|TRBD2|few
CSVDTSGAGELFF
TGCAGCGTTGACACTAGCGGAGCCGGGGAGCTGTTTTTT
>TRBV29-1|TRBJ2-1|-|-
CSGEVRYEQFF
TGCAGCGGAGAGGTAAGGTATGAGCAGTTCTTC
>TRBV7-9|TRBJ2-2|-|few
CASSPRGGRNTGELFF
TGTGCCAGCAGCCCGAGGGGGGGCCGGAACACCGGGGAGCTGTTTTTT
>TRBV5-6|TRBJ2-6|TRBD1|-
CASSLERGLGANVLTF
TGTGCCAGCAGCTTGGAAAGGGGGCTTGGGGCCAACGTCCTGACTTTC
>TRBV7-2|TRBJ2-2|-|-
CASSKGGTGELFF
TGTGCCAGCAGCAAAGGCGGTACCGGGGAGCTGTTTTTT
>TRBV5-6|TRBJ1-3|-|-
CASSLGTGTGNTIYF
TGTGCCAGCAGCTTGGGCACAGGGACTGGAAACACCATATATTTT
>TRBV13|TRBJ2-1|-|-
CASSAMRRNEQFF
TGTGCCAGCAGCGCTATGAGGCGGAATGAGCAGTTCTTC
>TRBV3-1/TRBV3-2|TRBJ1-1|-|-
CAYNDTNTEAFF
TGTGCTTACAACGATACGAACACTGAAGCTTTCTTT
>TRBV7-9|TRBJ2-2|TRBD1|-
CASSTTGANTGELFF
TGTGCCAGCAGCACAACAGGGGCGAACACCGGGGAGCTGTTTTTT
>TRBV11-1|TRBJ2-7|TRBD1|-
CASSSGQGGEQYF
TGTGCCAGCAGCTCCGGACAGGGCGGCGAGCAGTACTTC
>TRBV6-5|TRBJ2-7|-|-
CASSTRGGQPYEQYF
TGTGCCAGCAGTACACGGGGGGGACAGCCCTACGAGCAGTACTTC
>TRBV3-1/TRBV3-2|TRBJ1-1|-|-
CASSQYTEAFF
TGTGCCAGCAGCCAATATACTGAAGCTTTCTTT
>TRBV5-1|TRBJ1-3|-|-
CASSPGPLSGNTIYF
TGCGCCAGCAGCCCAGGCCCCCTCTCTGGAAACACCATATATTTT
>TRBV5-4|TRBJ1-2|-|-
CASSLDNLYGYTF
TGTGCCAGCAGCTTGGACAACCTCTATGGCTACACCTTC
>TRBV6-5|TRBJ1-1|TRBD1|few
CASSYSGTGTTEAFF
TGTGCCAGCAGTTACTCCGGGACAGGGACCACTGAAGCTTTCTTT
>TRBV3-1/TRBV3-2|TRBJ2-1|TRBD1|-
CASSRNRGNEQFF
TGTGCCAGCAGCCGTAACAGGGGTAATGAGCAGTTCTTC
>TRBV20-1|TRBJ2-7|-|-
CSAIQGYEQYF
TGCAGTGCAATACAGGGCTACGAGCAGTACTTC
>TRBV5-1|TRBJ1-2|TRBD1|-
CASSLVTGGGYGYTF
TGCGCCAGCAGCTTGGTTACAGGGGGAGGCTATGGCTACACCTTC
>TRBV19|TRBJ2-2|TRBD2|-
CASSPTGLTSGRASWTGELFF
TGTGCCAGTAGTCCCACCGGACTAACTAGCGGGAGGGCCTCGTGGACCGGGGAGCTGTTTTTT
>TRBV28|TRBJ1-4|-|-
CAGRRATAEEKLFF
TGTGCCGGGCGGAGGGCCACTGCGGAAGAAAAACTGTTTTTT
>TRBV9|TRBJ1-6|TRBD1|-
CASTVGTGGSSPLHF
TGTGCCAGCACAGTGGGGACAGGGGGTAGTTCACCCCTCCACTTT
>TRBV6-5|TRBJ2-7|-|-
CASTRQRSYEQYF
TGTGCCAGCACCAGACAGAGATCCTACGAGCAGTACTTC
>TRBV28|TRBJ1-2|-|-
CASSSYRGYTF
TGTGCCAGCAGTTCCTACAGGGGCTACACCTTC
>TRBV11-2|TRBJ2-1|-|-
CASSLDRRFNEQFF
TGTGCCAGCAGCTTAGATCGCAGGTTCAATGAGCAGTTCTTC
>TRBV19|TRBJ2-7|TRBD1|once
CASSTGTGGYEQYF
TGTGCCAGTAGTACAGGGACAGGGGGCTACGAGCAGTACTTC
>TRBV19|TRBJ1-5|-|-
CASSIGTRGQGQPQHF
TGTGCCAGTAGTATAGGGACGCGGGGGCAGGGTCAGCCCCAGCATTTT
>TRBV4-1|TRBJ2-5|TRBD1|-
CASSQDSRGRQETQYF
TGCGCCAGCAGCCAAGATTCCAGGGGGCGCCAAGAGACCCAGTACTTC
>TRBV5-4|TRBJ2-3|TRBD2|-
CASSPGLAGAGGDTQYF
TGTGCCAGCAGCCCCGGACTAGCGGGAGCTGGAGGAGATACGCAGTATTTT
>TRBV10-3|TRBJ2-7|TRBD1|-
CAISESTGQGPEQYF
TGTGCCATCAGTGAGTCGACAGGGCAAGGACCCGAGCAGTACTTC
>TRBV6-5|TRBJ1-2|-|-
CASRDFGGQFYGYTF
TGTGCCAGCAGGGACTTCGGAGGACAGTTTTATGGCTACACCTTC
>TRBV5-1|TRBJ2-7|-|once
CASSAQGISYEQYF
TGCGCCAGCAGCGCGCAGGGAATATCCTACGAGCAGTACTTC
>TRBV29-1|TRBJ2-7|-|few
CSVNREGYEQYF
TGCAGCGTTAACAGGGAGGGCTACGAGCAGTACTTC
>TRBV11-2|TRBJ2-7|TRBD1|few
CASSLGDRAYEQYF
TGTGCCAGCAGCTTAGGGGACAGGGCGTACGAGCAGTACTTC
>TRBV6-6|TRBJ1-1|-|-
CASSRTENTEAFF
TGTGCCAGCAGTCGGACAGAGAACACTGAAGCTTTCTTT
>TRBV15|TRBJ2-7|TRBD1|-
CATSRRTGGEGYEQYF
TGTGCCACCAGCAGACGTACAGGGGGCGAAGGCTACGAGCAGTACTTC